This entry features one TCR beta chain sequence. The antigen remains unidentified. These data originate in a study of vaccination effects on CD4 cells after COVID-19. Overall study context: After the second dose, samples were taken at median day 72.

Antigen-specific CD4+ T cells were expanded with viral peptide pools in the ViraFEST assay before sequencing. On day 10 of culture, CD4+ T cells were separated out. Participants were given two doses of BNT162b2 or mRNA-1273 vaccine. Cultivation was performed at two million PBMC per well with 8.5 to 10 IU/ml IL-2 and 10 ug/ml peptides added. IL-2 medium supplanted half the medium on days 3 and 7. Whole-study results and caveats: In vaccinees who were healthy, merely 1 out of 255 vaccine-induced clones cross-reacted with common cold coronaviruses.

After removal of 1 base from V and 3 bases from J, the junction contained 4 bases not matched to a gene. Per germline, CDR1 GTSNPN and CDR2 SVGIG (reference sequence). The CDR3 is 14 amino acids. The repertoire was sequenced with immunoSEQ multiplex PCR; TCRdb's copy has only in-frame clones and lacks some. In the table there are 23,000 or so clones, around 81% of which are singletons. Material: CD4+ T cells from PBMCs cultured with SARS-CoV-2 spike peptides, obtained after COVID-19 vaccination. The TCR comes from a human donor who received a COVID-19 vaccine. Some clones in this sample may be carry-over from other donors' samples. The chain uses TRBV30 and TRBJ2-7, with TRBD1 matching 9 bases. CDR3 loop: CAWSAGTGFYEQYV. CDR3 sequence (DNA): TGTGCCTGGAGTGCCGGGACAGGGTTCTACGAGCAGTACGTC.